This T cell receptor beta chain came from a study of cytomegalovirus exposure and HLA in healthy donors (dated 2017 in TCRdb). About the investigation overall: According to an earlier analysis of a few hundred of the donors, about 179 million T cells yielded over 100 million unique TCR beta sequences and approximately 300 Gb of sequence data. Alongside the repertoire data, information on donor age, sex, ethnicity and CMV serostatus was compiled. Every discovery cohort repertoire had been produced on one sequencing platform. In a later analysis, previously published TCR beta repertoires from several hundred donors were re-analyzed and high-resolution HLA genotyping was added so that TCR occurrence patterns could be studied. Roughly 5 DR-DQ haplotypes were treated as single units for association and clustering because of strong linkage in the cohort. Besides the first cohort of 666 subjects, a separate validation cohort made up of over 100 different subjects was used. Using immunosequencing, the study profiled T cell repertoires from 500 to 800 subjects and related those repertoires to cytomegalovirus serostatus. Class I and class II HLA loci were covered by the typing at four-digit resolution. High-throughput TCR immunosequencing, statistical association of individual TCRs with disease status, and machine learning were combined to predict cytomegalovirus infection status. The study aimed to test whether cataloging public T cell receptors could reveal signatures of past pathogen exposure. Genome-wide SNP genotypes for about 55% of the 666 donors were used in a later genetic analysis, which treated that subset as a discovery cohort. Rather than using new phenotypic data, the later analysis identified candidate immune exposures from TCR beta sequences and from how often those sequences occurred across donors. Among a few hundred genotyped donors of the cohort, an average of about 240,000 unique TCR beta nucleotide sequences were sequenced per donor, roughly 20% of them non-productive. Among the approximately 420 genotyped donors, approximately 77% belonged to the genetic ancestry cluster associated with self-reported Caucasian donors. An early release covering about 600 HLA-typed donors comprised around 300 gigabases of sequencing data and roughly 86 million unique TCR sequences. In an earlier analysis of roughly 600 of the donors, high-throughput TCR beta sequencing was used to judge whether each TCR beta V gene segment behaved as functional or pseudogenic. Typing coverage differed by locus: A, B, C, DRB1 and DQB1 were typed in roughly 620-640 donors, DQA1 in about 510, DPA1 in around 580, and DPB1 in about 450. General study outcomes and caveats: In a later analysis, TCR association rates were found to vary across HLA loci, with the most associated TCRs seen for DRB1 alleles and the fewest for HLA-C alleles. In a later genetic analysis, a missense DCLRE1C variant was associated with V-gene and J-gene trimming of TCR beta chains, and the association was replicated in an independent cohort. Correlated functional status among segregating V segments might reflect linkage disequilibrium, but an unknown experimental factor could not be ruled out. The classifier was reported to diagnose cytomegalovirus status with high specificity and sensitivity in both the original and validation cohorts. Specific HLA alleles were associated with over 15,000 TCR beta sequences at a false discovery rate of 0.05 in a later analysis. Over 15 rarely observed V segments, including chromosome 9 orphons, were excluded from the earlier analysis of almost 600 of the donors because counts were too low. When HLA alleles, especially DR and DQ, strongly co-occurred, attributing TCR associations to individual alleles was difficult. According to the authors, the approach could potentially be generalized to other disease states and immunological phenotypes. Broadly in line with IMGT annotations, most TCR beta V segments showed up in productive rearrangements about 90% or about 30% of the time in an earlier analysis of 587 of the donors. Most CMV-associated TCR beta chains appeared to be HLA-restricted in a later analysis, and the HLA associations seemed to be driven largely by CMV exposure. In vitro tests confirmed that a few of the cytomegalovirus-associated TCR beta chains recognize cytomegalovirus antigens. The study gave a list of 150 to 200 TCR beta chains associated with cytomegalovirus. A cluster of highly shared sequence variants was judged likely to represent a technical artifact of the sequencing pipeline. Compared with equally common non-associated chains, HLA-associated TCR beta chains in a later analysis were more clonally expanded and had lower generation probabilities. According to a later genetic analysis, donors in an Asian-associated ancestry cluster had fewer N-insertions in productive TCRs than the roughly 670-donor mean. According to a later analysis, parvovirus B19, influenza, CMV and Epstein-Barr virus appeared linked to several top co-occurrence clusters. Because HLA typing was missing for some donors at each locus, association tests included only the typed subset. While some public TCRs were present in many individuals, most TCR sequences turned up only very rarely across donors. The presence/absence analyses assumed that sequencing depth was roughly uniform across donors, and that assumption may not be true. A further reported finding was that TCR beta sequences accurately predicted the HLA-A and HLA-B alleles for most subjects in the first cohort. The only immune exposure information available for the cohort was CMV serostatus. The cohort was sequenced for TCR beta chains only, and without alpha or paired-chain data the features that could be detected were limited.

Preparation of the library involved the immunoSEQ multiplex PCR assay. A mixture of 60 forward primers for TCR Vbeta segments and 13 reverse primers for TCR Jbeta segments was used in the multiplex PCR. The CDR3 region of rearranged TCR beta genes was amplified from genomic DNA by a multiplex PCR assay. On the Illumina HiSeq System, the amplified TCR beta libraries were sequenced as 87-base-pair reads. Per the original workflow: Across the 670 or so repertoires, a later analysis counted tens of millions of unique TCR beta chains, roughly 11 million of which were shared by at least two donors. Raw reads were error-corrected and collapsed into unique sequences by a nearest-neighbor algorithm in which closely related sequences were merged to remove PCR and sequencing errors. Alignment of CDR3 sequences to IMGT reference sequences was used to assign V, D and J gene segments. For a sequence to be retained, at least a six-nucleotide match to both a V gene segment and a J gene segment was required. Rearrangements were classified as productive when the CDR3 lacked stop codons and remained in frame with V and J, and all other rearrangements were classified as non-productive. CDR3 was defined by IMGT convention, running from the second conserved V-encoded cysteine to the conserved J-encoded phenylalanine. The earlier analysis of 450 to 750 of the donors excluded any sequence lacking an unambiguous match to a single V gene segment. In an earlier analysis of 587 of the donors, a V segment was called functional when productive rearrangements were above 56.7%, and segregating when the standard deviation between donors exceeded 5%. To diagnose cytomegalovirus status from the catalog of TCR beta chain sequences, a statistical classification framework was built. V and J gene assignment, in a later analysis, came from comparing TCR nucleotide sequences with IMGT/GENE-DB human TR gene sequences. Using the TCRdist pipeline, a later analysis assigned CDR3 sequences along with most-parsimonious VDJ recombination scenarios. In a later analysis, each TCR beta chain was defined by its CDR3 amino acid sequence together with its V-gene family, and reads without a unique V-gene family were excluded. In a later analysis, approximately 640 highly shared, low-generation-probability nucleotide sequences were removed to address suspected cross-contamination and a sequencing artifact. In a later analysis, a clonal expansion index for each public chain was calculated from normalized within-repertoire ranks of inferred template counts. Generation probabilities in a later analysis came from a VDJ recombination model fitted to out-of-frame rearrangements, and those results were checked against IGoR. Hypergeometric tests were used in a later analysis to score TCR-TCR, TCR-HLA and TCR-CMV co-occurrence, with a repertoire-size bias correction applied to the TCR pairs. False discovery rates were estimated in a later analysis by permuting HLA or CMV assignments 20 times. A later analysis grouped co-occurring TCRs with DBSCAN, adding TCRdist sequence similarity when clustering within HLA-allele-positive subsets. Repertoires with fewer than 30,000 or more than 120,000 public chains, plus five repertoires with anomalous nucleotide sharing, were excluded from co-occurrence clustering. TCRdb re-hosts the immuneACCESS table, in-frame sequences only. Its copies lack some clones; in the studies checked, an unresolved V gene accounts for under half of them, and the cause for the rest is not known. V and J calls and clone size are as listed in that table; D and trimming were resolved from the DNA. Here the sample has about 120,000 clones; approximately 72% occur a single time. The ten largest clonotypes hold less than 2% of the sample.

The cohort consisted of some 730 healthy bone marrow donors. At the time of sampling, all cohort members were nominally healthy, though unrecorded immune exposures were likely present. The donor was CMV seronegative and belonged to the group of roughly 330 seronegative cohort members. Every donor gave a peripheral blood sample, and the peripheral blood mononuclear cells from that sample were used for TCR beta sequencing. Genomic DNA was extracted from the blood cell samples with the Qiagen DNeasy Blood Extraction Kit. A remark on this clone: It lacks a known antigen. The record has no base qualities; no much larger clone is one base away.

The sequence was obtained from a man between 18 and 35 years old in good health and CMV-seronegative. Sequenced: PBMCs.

The DNA reads as follows: TGTGCCAGCAGCTTAAAGGGTAGGCGGGATCAGCCCCAGCATTTT. Its amino acids are CASSLKGRRDQPQHF. The rearrangement joined TRBV7-8 to TRBJ1-5; the D gene cannot be named for sure. The germline V gene supplies CDR1 SGHVS and CDR2 FQNEAQ. V gives up 2 bases and J gives up 5 bases, and the segment between their germline ends measures 13 bases. Taken from cysteine to phenylalanine, the CDR3 has 15 residues. This entry keeps only the CDR3 DNA: 45 bases, framed from base 1.